The 25 T cell receptor beta chains reported below all come from one sample, sequenced in a study of T cell responses to AZD1222 COVID-19 vaccine. Profiling relied on immunoSEQ multiplex PCR, and the TCRdb table lists in-frame clones only, not all of them. Among 200,000 or so clones, approximately 92% were seen once, and the ten largest hold 10%. Sequenced here: peripheral blood, sampled on day 0 of AZD1222 vaccination. The receptors here all came from an adult in good health.

The V and J genes are TRBV3-1 (or the pseudogene TRBV3-2) and TRBJ1-1; no definite D call. V lost 4 bases and J 10 bases, leaving 16 bases between the germline ends. The germline gives CDR1 LGHDT, CDR2 YNNKEL (reference sequence). This CDR3 has 13 residues. The CDR3 DNA sequence: TGTGCCAGCAGCCGTTCGTCCTCAAAAGGAGCTTTCTTT. This encodes CASSRSSSKGAFF.

This sequence joins TRBV27 and TRBJ2-2, with D possibly being TRBD2 (6 bases). V lost 3 bases and J 10 bases, leaving 15 bases between the germline ends. CDR3 size: 14 residues. The germline CDR1 and CDR2 sequences are MNHEY and SMNVEV (reference sequence). Written as DNA, the CDR3 is TGTGCCAGCAGTTTTGGCGGGGTTGGGCTGGAGCTGTTTTTT. Translating it yields CASSFGGVGLELFF.

V is TRBV5-1 and J is TRBJ2-3; 10 bases are shared with TRBD2. Germline CDR1 and CDR2: SGHRS and YFSETQ. This CDR3 region has 19 residues. Trimming removed 3 bases from V and 0 bases from J; junction bases left unmatched: 13. CDR3 bases: TGCGCCAGCAGCTGGAGAGGACTAGCGGATGATTCTAGCACAGATACGCAGTATTTT. Protein product: CASSWRGLADDSSTDTQYF.

The genes are TRBV20-1 and TRBJ2-7, with a tentative D call TRBD1 (6 bases). CDR3 size: 14 residues. V was trimmed by 3 bases and J by 7 bases, leaving 19 bases between them. CDR1 is DFQATT and CDR2 is SNEGSKA in the germline V gene (reference sequence). The CDR3: CSASKTSQGQEQYF. The CDR3 nucleotides are TGCAGTGCTAGTAAAACCAGCCAGGGGCAGGAGCAGTACTTC.

The chain links TRBV11-2 to TRBJ1-1; D remains unclear. CDR1 and CDR2 (germline): SGHAT, FQNNGV. CDR3 length equals 15 residues. V dropped 1 base and J dropped 0 bases, with 9 bases sitting between them. CDR3 coding DNA: TGTGCCAGCAGCTTAGGGTACAGCATGAACACTGAAGCTTTCTTT. The encoded protein is CASSLGYSMNTEAFF.

The rearrangement links TRBV18 to TRBJ1-4; D is ambiguous. Trimming took off 6 bases at V and 6 bases at J, with 11 bases between the two ends. The CDR3 runs 13 residues. Germline-derived CDR1 and CDR2 are KGHSH and LQKENI. This CDR3 is CASSPLADEKLFF. As DNA, the CDR3 is TGTGCCAGCTCTCCTCTGGCTGATGAAAAACTGTTTTTT.

V gene TRBV7-9 combines with J gene TRBJ1-5; no reliable D call. This CDR3 region has 13 residues. Trimming took off 5 bases at V and 2 bases at J, with 7 bases between the two ends. Germline lookup yields CDR1 SEHNR and CDR2 FQNEAQ (reference sequence). The CDR3 DNA sequence: TGTGCCAGCAGCGGAAATGGCAATCAGCCCCAGCATTTT. This sequence encodes CASSGNGNQPQHF. Full variable domain (rest looked up from reference TRBV7-9 and TRBJ1-5): DTGVSQNPRHKITKRGQNVTFRCDPISEHNRLYWYRQTLGQGPEFLTYFQNEAQLEKSRLLSDRFSAERPKGSFSTLEIQRTEQGDSAMYLCASSGNGNQPQHFGDGTRLSIL.

This clone has only a few counts. V is TRBV14 and J is TRBJ1-1; TRBD1 aligns across 9 bases. CDR3 length equals 13 residues. V dropped 5 bases and J dropped 7; count of bases not matched to a gene: 5. Germline V gene lookup returns CDR1 SGHDN and CDR2 FVKESK. The CDR3 bases are TGTGCCAGCAGCTTCGGGACAGGGTATGAAGCTTTCTTT. Translation gives CASSFGTGYEAFF.

The chain combines TRBV28 with TRBJ1-4; D possibly corresponds to TRBD1 (5 bases). Germline loops: CDR1 MDHEN, CDR2 SYDVKM. V was pared by 3 bases and J by 5 bases, with 13 bases between. The CDR3 has 15 residues. CDR3 loop: CASSFGGSGNEKLFF. DNA of the CDR3: TGTGCCAGCAGTTTCGGGGGAAGCGGGAATGAAAAACTGTTTTTT.

The V and J genes are TRBV6-5 and TRBJ1-1; weak D call: TRBD1 (5 bases). Germline V gene data show CDR1 as MNHEY and CDR2 as SVGAGI. V gave up 7 bases and J gave up 5 bases, with 14 bases separating them. CDR3 length: 13 residues. The chain's CDR3 is CASTRGGSTEAFF. CDR3 coding DNA: TGTGCCAGCACCCGGGGGGGGAGTACTGAAGCTTTCTTT.

The genes are TRBV7-3 and TRBJ2-7; D is undetermined. V lost 1 base and J 1 base, leaving 8 bases between the germline ends. This CDR3 spans 14 amino acids. Germline V gene data show CDR1 as SGHTA and CDR2 as FQGTGA. CDR3: CASSLIRVSYEQYV. DNA of the CDR3: TGTGCCAGCAGCTTAATTAGAGTGTCCTACGAGCAGTACGTC.

CDR3 loop: CASSFHMDTEAFF. The DNA for the CDR3 is TGTGCCAGCAGCTTCCACATGGACACTGAAGCTTTCTTT. The V call is TRBV5-4, the J call TRBJ1-1; D is unclear. V lost 2 bases to trimming and J lost 3 bases, with 8 bases between them. The CDR3 length is 13 residues. Per germline, CDR1 SGHNT and CDR2 YYREEE (reference sequence).

This clone was observed many times. The genes are TRBV10-2 and TRBJ2-7, with D unresolved. The CDR3 contains 11 residues. V lost 8 bases, J lost 1 base, and 6 bases lay in between. Germline V CDR1 and CDR2: WSHSY, SAAADI. The CDR3, as DNA: TGCGCCAGCGGGCCTTCCTACGAGCAGTACTTC. Translated, it gives CASGPSYEQYF.

This chain uses TRBV5-1 with TRBJ1-1; D not certain. The germline gives CDR1 SGHRS, CDR2 YFSETQ. Trimming cost V 3 bases and J 2 bases, with 14 bases left between them. The CDR3 has 15 residues. Written as DNA, the CDR3 is TGCGCCAGCAGCTGGAAATTGACGGGAAACACTGAAGCTTTCTTT. It translates to CASSWKLTGNTEAFF.

The rearrangement uses TRBV29-1 and TRBJ2-1; D possibly corresponds to TRBD1 (6 bases). V gave up 2 bases and J gave up 0 bases, with 8 bases separating them. Germline CDR1 and CDR2: SQVTM and ANQGSEA. This CDR3 comprises 14 residues. This CDR3 is CSVERQVSYNEQFF. CDR3 DNA: TGCAGCGTTGAAAGACAGGTCTCCTACAATGAGCAGTTCTTC.

The chain is built from TRBV7-2 and TRBJ1-1; the D is unclear. Germline CDR1 SGHTA, CDR2 FQGNSA. This CDR3 has 16 amino acids. Between the trimmed V and J ends, which lost 0 bases and 1 base, there was a span of 12 bases. CDR3 coding DNA: TGTGCCAGCAGCTTAGCCCCCTTCGCATCGAACACTGAAGCTTTCTTT. It encodes CASSLAPFASNTEAFF.

The CDR3: CASSTWRGPNNEQFF. The CDR3 nucleotides are TGTGCCAGCAGCACCTGGCGGGGGCCAAACAATGAGCAGTTCTTC. This chain links TRBV7-9 with TRBJ2-1, with TRBD2 as a possible D gene (7 bases). V lost 5 bases and J lost 5, with 16 bases in between. Per germline, CDR1 SEHNR and CDR2 FQNEAQ (reference sequence). The CDR3 covers 15 residues.

The chain joins TRBV19 to TRBJ1-2, with D unclear. This CDR3 spans 12 amino acids. Per germline, CDR1 LNHDA and CDR2 SQIVND (reference sequence). Deletions cut 7 bases from V and 8 bases from J, with 14 bases between. The CDR3 DNA follows: TGTGCCAGTAACCCACCCCCTGGCGGCTACACCTTC. As protein: CASNPPPGGYTF.

The chain joins TRBV19 to TRBJ2-7; no clear D gene. The CDR3 consists of 13 residues. The germline V gene encodes CDR1 LNHDA and CDR2 SQIVND (reference sequence). V lost 2 bases, J lost 3 bases, and 8 bases lay in between. The CDR3, as DNA: TGTGCCAGTAGTATAACCGATAACTACGAGCAGTACTTC. It yields the protein CASSITDNYEQYF.

This chain connects TRBV3-1 (or the pseudogene TRBV3-2) to TRBJ1-5; D possibly corresponds to TRBD1 (5 bases). Trimming pared 4 bases from V and 0 bases from J, leaving 7 bases between. The germline CDR1 and CDR2 sequences are LGHDT and YNNKEL (reference sequence). CDR3 length equals 14 residues. The CDR3 DNA reads as TGTGCCAGCAGCCGGGACCTTAGCAATCAGCCCCAGCATTTT. It translates to CASSRDLSNQPQHF.

The chain couples TRBV10-3 to TRBJ1-3; no definite D call. This CDR3 contains 11 residues. Looked up from germline, CDR1 is ENHRY and CDR2 is SYGVKD. Deletions cut 10 bases from V and 4 bases from J, with 8 bases between. This chain's CDR3 is CATLGGNTIYF. The DNA of the CDR3 is TGTGCCACCTTGGGGGGAAACACCATATATTTT.

The chain links TRBV7-2 to TRBJ2-3; D might be TRBD2 (5 bases). Germline V gives CDR1 SGHTA, CDR2 FQGNSA. The CDR3 is 16 residues long. V dropped 1 base and J dropped 2 bases, with 13 bases sitting between them. The CDR3 region has the DNA TGTGCCAGCAGCTTAGTACTAGTAAGGCTCACAGATACGCAGTATTTT. Residues: CASSLVLVRLTDTQYF.

In nucleotides, the CDR3 is TGTGCCACCAGTGATTTGGGGGCGGCGGGTAGCACAGATACGCAGTATTTT. This gives the protein CATSDLGAAGSTDTQYF. The chain employs TRBV24-1 and TRBJ2-3, with D possibly called TRBD1 or TRBD2 (5 bases each). Trimming shortened V by 0 bases and J by 0 bases, and 12 bases separated the two germline ends. From germline, CDR1 is KGHDR and CDR2 SFDVKD. The CDR3 length is 17 residues.

The chain links TRBV19 to TRBJ1-1, with 8 bases fitting TRBD1. J was trimmed by 1 base and V by 5 bases; bases with no gene match: 3. Germline V gene lookup returns CDR1 LNHDA and CDR2 SQIVND (reference sequence). This CDR3 comprises 14 residues. CDR3 amino acids: CASSGGTGNTEAFF. DNA for the CDR3: TGTGCCAGTAGTGGAGGGACAGGGAACACTGAAGCTTTCTTT.

J is TRBJ2-1 and V is TRBV7-2, with D perhaps TRBD2 (7 bases). This CDR3 spans 15 amino acids. The germline V gene encodes CDR1 SGHTA and CDR2 FQGNSA. V lost 1 base to trimming and J lost 8 bases, with 15 bases between them. CDR3 protein: CASSLEGGLGDEQFF. CDR3 DNA: TGTGCCAGCAGCTTAGAGGGGGGGCTTGGCGATGAGCAGTTCTTC.